This T cell receptor (beta chain) was found in a study of CD8+CD57+ T cells in acquired aplastic anemia (dated by TCRdb to the late 2010s). For the wider study: On average, sorted CD4+ and CD8+ cells yielded 3 to 4 ug of extracted DNA, with a range of roughly 0.17 to 27.4 ug. For healthy donor samples, the average read count was about 9.9 million for CD4+ cells and approximately 11 million for CD8+ cells.

What the study reported, not specific to this receptor: Fewer than 30 CD8+ CDR3 sequences were found in both patients and controls but appeared to be highly expressed in patients and within the immunodominant clones of the patients. CD8+ Simpson's diversity did not differ significantly between patients and healthy controls (P=0.060).

In this study, sorted CD4+ and CD8+ T cells from the blood of healthy subjects and of severe aplastic anemia patients had their TCR repertoires deep-sequenced. Ficoll-Paque density gradient centrifugation was used to isolate peripheral blood mononuclear cells. Before DNA extraction, CD4+ and CD8+ T cells were sorted with FACS or magnetic beads. Profiling of TCR beta VDJ combinations and CDR3 sequences used genomic DNA as the template. TCR repertoire sequencing was run on an Illumina HiSeq 2000. As for the authors' bioinformatics: Repertoire assessment relied on Simpson's diversity index, CDR3 size and DJ length profiles, and TRBV/TRBJ rearrangement plots. The most abundant DNA sequence in the deep sequencing data was taken as the immunodominant clone. CDR3 amino acid sequences were checked for sharing between subjects and were compared against published repertoires and the VDJdb database. TCRdb trimmed the raw reads at Q25, called clones with MiXCR and kept productive beta chains. All rows with the same CDR3 protein become a single entry with the most common DNA and genes. V and J calls and clone size were set by TCRdb, not the authors. This sample holds hundreds of thousands of distinct CDR3 sequences; approximately 70% were observed only once. The top ten clones comprise more than 3.5% of the sample.

This clonotype was recorded many times. Its binding antigen is unknown. Base qualities are missing; no much larger clone stands one base away. The cysteine opens and the phenylalanine closes a CDR3 of 20 amino acids. Just CDR3 DNA is preserved here, 60 bases in frame from base 1. Per the germline V gene (reference sequence), DFQATT is the CDR1 and SNEGSKA is the CDR2. Compared with germline, V lacks 3 bases and J lacks 1 base; bases without a gene match: 19. The sequenced material came from sorted CD4+, CD8+, or CD8+CD57+ T cells (not recorded which) from PBMCs. The sequence is built from TRBV20-1 and TRBJ2-2, and 8 junctional nucleotides match TRBD2. This TCR derives from a human donor in good health, serving as a control. The nucleotide sequence is TGCAGTGCTAGGGCCTGGGGAGCGGGGGCCCTAAACATGAACACCGGGGAGCTGTTTTTT. The encoded protein is CSARAWGAGALNMNTGELFF.